This T cell receptor (beta chain) was observed in a study of glioma-infiltrating T cells. Findings and caveats of the study: Very few CDR3 sequences were shared between tissue and blood. Non-neoplastic patients had below-expected tissue-blood divergence, while all gliomas exceeded expectation.

This clonotype has only a few counts. Its target is unknown. A read error may produce the germline difference seen at one junction end. TCR alpha and beta CDR3 regions were amplified from RNA using iRepertoire nested multiplex PCR. For one-step reverse transcription and amplification, roughly 85-450 ng of tissue mRNA or PBMC total RNA was used. TCRdb re-called the multiplex PCR reads through MiXCR, storing one row per CDR3 protein. The sample lists about 130,000 distinct CDR3 sequences, about 23% occurring once. This CDR3 region has 15 residues. CDR1 and CDR2 from the germline V gene are LNHDA and SQIVND (reference sequence).

The sequenced material came from glioma tissue, nonneoplastic brain tissue, or PBMCs (not recorded which). This chain connects TRBV19 to TRBJ2-7, with D tentatively TRBD1 (6 bases). This receptor was identified in a human donor with low-grade glioma or glioblastoma, undergoing nonglioma brain surgery, or in good health (not recorded which). CDR3 in amino acids: CASRQGPGISYERYF. In DNA form, the CDR3 reads TGTGCCAGTAGGCAGGGGCCAGGAATCTCCTACGAGCGGTACTTC.